The next 21 T cell receptor beta chains were all read from a single sample in a study of T cell responses to AZD1222 COVID-19 vaccine. TCRdb's table, derived via immunoSEQ multiplex PCR, lists solely in-frame clones and lacks some. This repertoire shows 100,000 to 150,000 clones, more than 75% found once; its top ten account for 8% to 13%. This specimen was peripheral blood, taken on day 0 of AZD1222 vaccination. The receptors originated from an adult in good health.

The chain has TRBV4-2 and TRBJ2-5, with D uncertain. The length of the CDR3 is 15 residues. CDR1 is LGHNA and CDR2 is YNFKEQ in the germline V gene. Trimming removed 0 bases from V and 1 base from J, with 9 bases in between. This CDR3 reads CASSQEKQTQETQYF. The CDR3 DNA follows: TGTGCCAGCAGCCAAGAAAAACAGACCCAAGAGACCCAGTACTTC.

The chain joins TRBV5-1 to TRBJ1-2; D not resolved. V lost 4 bases and J 2 bases, leaving 12 bases between the germline ends. CDR1 is SGHRS and CDR2 is YFSETQ in the germline V gene. This CDR3 has 14 residues. Written as DNA, the CDR3 is TGCGCCAGCAGCCCCGTGGGAGCCAACTATGGCTACACCTTC. It codes for CASSPVGANYGYTF.

The rearrangement uses TRBV7-9 and TRBJ1-1; D gene unclear. This CDR3 contains 12 residues. CDR1 SEHNR and CDR2 FQNEAQ come from the germline V gene (reference sequence). V dropped 10 bases and J dropped 1 base, with 10 bases sitting between them. The CDR3 DNA follows: TGTGCCACCACGCGGGAGAACACTGAAGCTTTCTTT. It codes for CATTRENTEAFF.

V and J are TRBV7-3 and TRBJ1-1; D is possibly TRBD1 (6 bases). Trimming cost V 3 bases and J 5 bases, with 16 bases left between them. From germline, CDR1 is SGHTA and CDR2 FQGTGA. This CDR3 spans 15 amino acids. This chain's CDR3 is CASSFGEGRGTEAFF. For the CDR3, the DNA is TGTGCCAGCAGCTTTGGTGAGGGGAGGGGGACTGAAGCTTTCTTT.

The V and J genes are TRBV18 and TRBJ2-3; D may be TRBD2 (5 bases). Per germline, CDR1 KGHSH and CDR2 LQKENI. V shed 3 bases and J shed 0 bases, with 10 bases lying between them. The CDR3 spans 15 residues. The chain's CDR3 is CASSPVGISTDTQYF. As DNA, the CDR3 is TGTGCCAGCTCACCCGTCGGGATCAGCACAGATACGCAGTATTTT.

The rearrangement joins TRBV20-1 to TRBJ2-1; no reliable D call. V was shortened by 4 bases and J by 6 bases, with 7 bases between the two germline ends. Germline-derived CDR1 and CDR2 are DFQATT and SNEGSKA (reference sequence). This CDR3 contains 11 residues. CDR3 in amino acids: CSANLGNEQFF. The CDR3 DNA reads TGCAGTGCTAATCTGGGCAATGAGCAGTTCTTC.

V is TRBV5-4 and J is TRBJ2-5; D possibly uses TRBD1 or TRBD2 (7 bases each). With 7 bases removed from V and 3 bases from J, the gap between germline ends came to 19 bases. The CDR3 loop spans 15 amino acids. Germline assignment: CDR1 SGHNT and CDR2 YYREEE (reference sequence). CDR3 sequence reads: CASSTGRGLKETQYF. The DNA for the CDR3 is TGTGCCAGCTCGACAGGGAGGGGCCTCAAAGAGACCCAGTACTTC.

This clone has just a few counts. The genes are TRBV5-1 and TRBJ1-4; the D gene is possibly TRBD1 (5 bases). Trimming shortened V by 4 bases and J by 4 bases, and 17 bases separated the two germline ends. Germline loops: CDR1 SGHRS, CDR2 YFSETQ. The length of the CDR3 is 16 residues. The CDR3 nucleotides read TGCGCCAGCAGCGTCACCGACAGACTCCGTAATGAAAAACTGTTTTTT. This sequence encodes CASSVTDRLRNEKLFF.

The chain carries TRBV7-7 and TRBJ2-5, with a possible D match to TRBD1 (7 bases). The CDR3 sequence is 15 residues long. Germline assignment: CDR1 SSHAT and CDR2 FNYEAQ (reference sequence). CDR3 region: CASGLSQQGQETQYF. The DNA for the CDR3 is TGTGCTAGCGGATTATCCCAACAGGGGCAAGAGACCCAGTACTTC.

The chain combines TRBV19 with TRBJ2-3; D is possibly TRBD2 (5 bases). V shed 4 bases and J shed 6 bases, with 23 bases lying between them. Germline V gene lookup returns CDR1 LNHDA and CDR2 SQIVND (reference sequence). The CDR3 spans 17 residues. CDR3 DNA: TGTGCCAGTAGTACCTTTTGGACGGTCCGGGATGAGGATACGCAGTATTTT. Translated: CASSTFWTVRDEDTQYF.

The chain recombines TRBV5-6 with TRBJ1-5; weak D call: TRBD1 (6 bases). Germline loops: CDR1 SGHDT, CDR2 YYEEEE. V gave up 4 bases and J gave up 10 bases, with 12 bases separating them. The CDR3 is made up of 12 amino acids. For the CDR3, the DNA is TGTGCCAGCAGCGGGGGCGGGGATCCCCAGCATTTT. Translation gives CASSGGGDPQHF.

The chain carries TRBV5-1 and TRBJ1-1, with 9 bases identical to TRBD1. The germline V gene has CDR1 SGHRS and CDR2 YFSETQ. The CDR3 loop spans 14 amino acids. The trim removed 3 bases at V and 2 bases at J, leaving 2 bases unmatched. The CDR3 region is CASSSDRGNTEAFF. Here the CDR3 DNA reads TGCGCCAGCAGCTCGGACAGGGGCAACACTGAAGCTTTCTTT.

The chain is built from TRBV5-1 and TRBJ2-3; D unclear. Germline CDR1 SGHRS, CDR2 YFSETQ. The CDR3 is made up of 15 amino acids. V gave up 4 bases and J gave up 6 bases, with 18 bases separating them. CDR3 residues: CASSLARTSQDTQYF. For the CDR3, the DNA is TGCGCCAGCAGCCTGGCGCGGACGTCCCAGGATACGCAGTATTTT.

V usage is TRBV5-1 and J usage is TRBJ2-5; TRBD2 matches at 12 bases. The CDR3 spans 15 residues. Trimming took 1 base from V and 3 from J; bases not matched to a gene: 1. Germline V gene data show CDR1 as SGHRS and CDR2 as YFSETQ. The CDR3 spells CASSLSSGGEETQYF. Written as DNA, the CDR3 is TGCGCCAGCAGCTTGTCTAGCGGGGGGGAAGAGACCCAGTACTTC.

V usage is TRBV28 and J usage is TRBJ1-2, with 12 bases lining up with TRBD1. Trimming removed 6 bases from V and 4 bases from J; junction bases left unmatched: 6. Germline CDR1 reads MDHEN; CDR2 reads SYDVKM. The CDR3 consists of 15 residues. The CDR3 nucleotides are TGTGCCAGCAGACCCGGGACAGGGGGCTTCTATGGCTACACCTTC. Amino acids: CASRPGTGGFYGYTF.

V gene TRBV3-1 (or the pseudogene TRBV3-2) combines with J gene TRBJ1-1, with unresolved D. There are 14 residues in the CDR3. The V gene lost 0 bases and the J gene lost 2 bases, with 7 bases spanning the gap. The germline V gene has CDR1 LGHDT and CDR2 YNNKEL (reference sequence). As DNA, the CDR3 is TGTGCCAGCAGCCAAGAATTGGACAACACTGAAGCTTTCTTT. It yields the protein CASSQELDNTEAFF.

The rearrangement uses TRBV12-5 and TRBJ2-1, with D possibly being TRBD2 (7 bases). Per the germline V gene, CDR1 is LGHNT and CDR2 is FRNRAP. The CDR3 is made up of 16 amino acids. Trimming left V 4 bases short and J 4 bases short, with 17 bases between. The CDR3 is CASGWARGAGYNEQFF. The CDR3 region has the DNA TGTGCTAGTGGTTGGGCCCGGGGGGCCGGGTACAATGAGCAGTTCTTC.

V is TRBV15 and J is TRBJ2-1; TRBD1 aligns across 9 bases. Unmatched junction bases numbered 7, after V lost 5 bases and J lost 8 bases. The CDR3 consists of 14 residues. Looked up from germline, CDR1 is LNHNV and CDR2 is YYDKDF (reference sequence). The CDR3 nucleotides read TGTGCCACCAGCCGGGACAGGGCATCGGATGAGCAGTTCTTC. This gives the protein CATSRDRASDEQFF.

The rearrangement links TRBV5-4 to TRBJ2-2, with TRBD1 matching 10 bases. J was trimmed by 6 bases and V by 5 bases; bases with no gene match: 10. Germline values: CDR1 SGHNT, CDR2 YYREEE (reference sequence). The CDR3 sequence is 16 residues long. CDR3 in amino acids: CASRAGGQGFSGELFF. CDR3 nucleotide sequence: TGTGCCAGCAGGGCCGGGGGACAGGGGTTTTCCGGGGAGCTGTTTTTT.

The rearrangement uses TRBV27 and TRBJ2-7, with 10 bases identical to TRBD2. The V and J ends lost 2 bases and 6 bases, in that order; junction bases with no gene match: 7. This CDR3 has 15 amino acids. Germline CDR1 reads MNHEY; CDR2 reads SMNVEV (reference sequence). This CDR3 is CASSLTSGTSGEQYF. For the CDR3, the DNA is TGTGCCAGCAGTTTAACTAGCGGGACCTCCGGCGAGCAGTACTTC.

This sequence joins TRBV6-2 or TRBV6-3 and TRBJ2-1; the match to TRBD2 covers 7 bases. The CDR3 has 14 residues. With 5 bases clipped from V and 2 bases from J, the junction kept 3 bases outside the gene matches. Germline V gives CDR1 MNHEY, CDR2 SVGEGT. In DNA, the CDR3 is TGTGCCAGCAGTCTAAGCGGGGCCTACAATGAGCAGTTCTTC. Translation: CASSLSGAYNEQFF.